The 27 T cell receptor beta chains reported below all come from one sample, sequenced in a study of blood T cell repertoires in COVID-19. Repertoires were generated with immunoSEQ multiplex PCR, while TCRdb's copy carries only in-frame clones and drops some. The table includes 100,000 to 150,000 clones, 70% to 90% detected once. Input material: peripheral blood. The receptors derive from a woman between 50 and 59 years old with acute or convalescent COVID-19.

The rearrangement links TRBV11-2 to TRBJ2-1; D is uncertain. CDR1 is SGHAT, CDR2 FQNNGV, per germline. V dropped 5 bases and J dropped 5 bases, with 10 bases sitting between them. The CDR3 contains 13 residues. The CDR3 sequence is CASSDTVDNEQFF. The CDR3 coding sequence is TGTGCCAGCAGCGATACAGTAGACAATGAGCAGTTCTTC.

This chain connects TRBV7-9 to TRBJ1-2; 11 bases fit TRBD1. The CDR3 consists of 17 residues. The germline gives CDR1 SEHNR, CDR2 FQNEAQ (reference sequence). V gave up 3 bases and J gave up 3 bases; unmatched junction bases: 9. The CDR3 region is CASSLLGGTGGYYGYTF. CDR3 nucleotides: TGTGCCAGCAGCTTGCTCGGAGGGACAGGGGGATACTATGGCTACACCTTC.

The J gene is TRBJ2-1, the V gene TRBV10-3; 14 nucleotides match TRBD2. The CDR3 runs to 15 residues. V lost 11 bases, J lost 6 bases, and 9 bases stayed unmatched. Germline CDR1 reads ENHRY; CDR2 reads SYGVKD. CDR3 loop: CASTSGTSGSNEQFF. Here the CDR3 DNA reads TGTGCCTCCACAAGCGGGACTAGCGGGAGCAATGAGCAGTTCTTC.

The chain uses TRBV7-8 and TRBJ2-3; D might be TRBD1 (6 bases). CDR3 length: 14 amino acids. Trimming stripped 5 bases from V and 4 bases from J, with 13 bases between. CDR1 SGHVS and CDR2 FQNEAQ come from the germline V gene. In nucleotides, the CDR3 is TGTGCCAGCAGCCTGAGGGGGATTCCAGATACGCAGTATTTT. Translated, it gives CASSLRGIPDTQYF.

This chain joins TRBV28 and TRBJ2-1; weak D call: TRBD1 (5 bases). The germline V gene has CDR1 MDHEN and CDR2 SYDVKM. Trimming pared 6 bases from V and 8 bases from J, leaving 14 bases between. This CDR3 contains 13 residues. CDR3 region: CASSPGNVDEQFF. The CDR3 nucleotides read TGTGCCAGCAGCCCAGGGAACGTGGATGAGCAGTTCTTC.

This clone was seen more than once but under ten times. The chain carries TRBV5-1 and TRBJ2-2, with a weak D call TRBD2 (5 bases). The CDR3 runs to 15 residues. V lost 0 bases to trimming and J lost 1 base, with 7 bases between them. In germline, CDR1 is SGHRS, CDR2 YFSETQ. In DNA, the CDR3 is TGCGCCAGCAGCTTGGGCGGACTGAACACCGGGGAGCTGTTTTTT. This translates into CASSLGGLNTGELFF.

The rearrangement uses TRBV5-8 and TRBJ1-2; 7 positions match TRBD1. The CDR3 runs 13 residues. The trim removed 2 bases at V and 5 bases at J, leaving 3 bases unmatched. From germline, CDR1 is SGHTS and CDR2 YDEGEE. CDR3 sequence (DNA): TGTGCCAGCAGCTTTCCAGGGGGTTATGGCTACACCTTC. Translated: CASSFPGGYGYTF.

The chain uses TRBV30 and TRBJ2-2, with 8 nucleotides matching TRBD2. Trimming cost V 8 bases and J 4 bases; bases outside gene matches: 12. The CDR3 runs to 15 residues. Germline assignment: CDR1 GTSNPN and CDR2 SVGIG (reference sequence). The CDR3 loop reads CAHGRAELSTGELFF. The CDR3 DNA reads TGTGCCCACGGGAGGGCGGAACTCTCCACCGGGGAGCTGTTTTTT.

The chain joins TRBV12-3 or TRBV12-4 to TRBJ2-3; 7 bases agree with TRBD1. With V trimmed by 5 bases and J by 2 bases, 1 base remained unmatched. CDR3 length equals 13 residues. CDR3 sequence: CASSDRATDTQYF. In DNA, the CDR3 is TGTGCCAGCAGTGACAGGGCCACAGATACGCAGTATTTT.

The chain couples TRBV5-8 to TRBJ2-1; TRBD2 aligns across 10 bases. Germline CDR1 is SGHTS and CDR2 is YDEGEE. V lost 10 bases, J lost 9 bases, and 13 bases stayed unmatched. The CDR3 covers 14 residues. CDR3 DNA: TGTGCCTATCGTCCTAGCGGGAGCCGAGGTGAGCAGTTCTTC. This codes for CAYRPSGSRGEQFF. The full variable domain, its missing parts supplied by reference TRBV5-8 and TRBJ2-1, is EAGVTQSPTHLIKTRGQQATLRCSPISGHTSVYWYQQALGLGLQFLLWYDEGEERNRGNFPPRFSGRQFPNYSSELNVNALELEDSALYLCAYRPSGSRGEQFFGPGTRLTVL.

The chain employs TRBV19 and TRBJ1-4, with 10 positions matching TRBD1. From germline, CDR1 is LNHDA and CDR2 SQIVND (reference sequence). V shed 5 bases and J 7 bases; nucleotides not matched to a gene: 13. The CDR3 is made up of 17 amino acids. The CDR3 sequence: CASSPRDRGSISEKLFF. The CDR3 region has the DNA TGTGCCAGTAGTCCTCGGGACAGGGGATCTATCAGTGAAAAACTGTTTTTT.

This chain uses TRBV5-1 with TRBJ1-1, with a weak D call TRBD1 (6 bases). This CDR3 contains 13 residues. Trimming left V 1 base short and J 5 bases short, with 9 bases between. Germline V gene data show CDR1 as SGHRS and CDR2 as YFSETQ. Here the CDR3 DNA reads TGCGCCAGCAGCTTGTCAGGGGAAACTGAAGCTTTCTTT. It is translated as CASSLSGETEAFF.

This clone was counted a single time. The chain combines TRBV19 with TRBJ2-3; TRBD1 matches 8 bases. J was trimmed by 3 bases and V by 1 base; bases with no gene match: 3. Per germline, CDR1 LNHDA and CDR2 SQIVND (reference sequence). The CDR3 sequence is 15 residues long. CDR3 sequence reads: CASSIGTGGTDTQYF. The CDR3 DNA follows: TGTGCCAGTAGTATAGGCACAGGGGGAACAGATACGCAGTATTTT. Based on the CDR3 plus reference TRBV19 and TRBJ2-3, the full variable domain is DGGITQSPKYLFRKEGQNVTLSCEQNLNHDAMYWYRQDPGQGLRLIYYSQIVNDFQKGDIAEGYSVSREKKESFPLTVTSAQKNPTAFYLCASSIGTGGTDTQYFGPGTRLTVL.

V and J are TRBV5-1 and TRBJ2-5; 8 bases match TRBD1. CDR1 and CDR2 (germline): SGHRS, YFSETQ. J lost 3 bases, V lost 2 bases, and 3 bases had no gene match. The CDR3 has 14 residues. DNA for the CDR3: TGCGCCAGCAGCTTCGGGACAGGAGAAGAGACCCAGTACTTC. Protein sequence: CASSFGTGEETQYF. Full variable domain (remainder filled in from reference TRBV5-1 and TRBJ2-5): KAGVTQTPRYLIKTRGQQVTLSCSPISGHRSVSWYQQTPGQGLQFLFEYFSETQRNKGNFPGRFSGRQFSNSRSEMNVSTLELGDSALYLCASSFGTGEETQYFGPGTRLLVL.

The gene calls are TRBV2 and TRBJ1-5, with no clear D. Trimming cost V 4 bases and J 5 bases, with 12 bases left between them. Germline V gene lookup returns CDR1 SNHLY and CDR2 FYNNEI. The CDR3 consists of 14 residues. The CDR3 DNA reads TGTGCCAGCAGTGGGAGTATACTGGATCAGCCCCAGCATTTT. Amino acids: CASSGSILDQPQHF.

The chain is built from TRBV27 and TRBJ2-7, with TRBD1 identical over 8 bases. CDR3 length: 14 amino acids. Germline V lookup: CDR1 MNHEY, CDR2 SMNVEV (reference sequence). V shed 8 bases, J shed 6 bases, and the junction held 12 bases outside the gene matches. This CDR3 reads CASRRDRIYGEQYF. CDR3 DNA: TGTGCCAGCCGAAGGGACAGGATTTATGGCGAGCAGTACTTC.

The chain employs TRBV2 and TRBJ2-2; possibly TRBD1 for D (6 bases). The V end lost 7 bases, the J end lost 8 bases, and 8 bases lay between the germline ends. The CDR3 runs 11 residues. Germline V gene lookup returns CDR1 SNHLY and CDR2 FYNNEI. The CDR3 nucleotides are TGTGCCAGCACACAGGGTGGGGAGCTGTTTTTT. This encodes CASTQGGELFF.

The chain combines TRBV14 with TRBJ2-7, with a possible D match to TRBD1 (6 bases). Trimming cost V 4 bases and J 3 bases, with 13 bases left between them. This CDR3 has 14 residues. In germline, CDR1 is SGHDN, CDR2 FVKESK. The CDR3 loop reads CASSRLQGYYEQYF. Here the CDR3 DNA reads TGTGCCAGCAGCCGTCTACAGGGCTACTACGAGCAGTACTTC. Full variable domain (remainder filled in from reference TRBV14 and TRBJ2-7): EAGVTQFPSHSVIEKGQTVTLRCDPISGHDNLYWYRRVMGKEIKFLLHFVKESKQDESGMPNNRFLAERTGGTYSTLKVQPAELEDSGVYFCASSRLQGYYEQYFGPGTRLTVT.

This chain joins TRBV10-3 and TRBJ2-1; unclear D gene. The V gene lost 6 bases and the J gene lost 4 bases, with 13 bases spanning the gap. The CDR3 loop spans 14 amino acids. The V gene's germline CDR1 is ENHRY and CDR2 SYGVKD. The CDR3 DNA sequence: TGTGCCATCAGAGAACGACACCCGTACAATGAGCAGTTCTTC. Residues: CAIRERHPYNEQFF.

This chain's CDR3 is CASSAGGGPRDTEAFF. In nucleotides, the CDR3 is TGTGCCAGCAGCGCCGGCGGGGGCCCGCGGGACACTGAAGCTTTCTTT. V usage is TRBV9 and J usage is TRBJ1-1; D is perhaps TRBD1 (6 bases). Germline V lookup: CDR1 SGDLS, CDR2 YYNGEE. The CDR3 consists of 16 residues. V lost 3 bases and J 3 bases, leaving 18 bases between the germline ends. Variable domain in full (rest from reference TRBV9 and TRBJ1-1): DSGVTQTPKHLITATGQRVTLRCSPRSGDLSVYWYQQSLDQGLQFLIQYYNGEERAKGNILERFSAQQFPDLHSELNLSSLELGDSALYFCASSAGGGPRDTEAFFGQGTRLTVV.

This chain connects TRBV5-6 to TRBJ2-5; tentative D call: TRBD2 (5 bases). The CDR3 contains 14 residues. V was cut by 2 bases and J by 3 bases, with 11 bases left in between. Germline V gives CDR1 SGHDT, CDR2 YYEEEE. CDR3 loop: CASSLWTSEETQYF. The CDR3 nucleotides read TGTGCCAGCAGCTTATGGACTTCCGAAGAGACCCAGTACTTC.

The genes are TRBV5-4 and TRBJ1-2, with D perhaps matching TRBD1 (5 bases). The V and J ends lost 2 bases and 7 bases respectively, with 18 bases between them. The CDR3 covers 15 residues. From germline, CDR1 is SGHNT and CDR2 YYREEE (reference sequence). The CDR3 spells CASSLEGQGIAGYTF. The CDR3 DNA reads TGTGCCAGCAGCTTAGAAGGCCAGGGAATCGCTGGCTACACCTTC.

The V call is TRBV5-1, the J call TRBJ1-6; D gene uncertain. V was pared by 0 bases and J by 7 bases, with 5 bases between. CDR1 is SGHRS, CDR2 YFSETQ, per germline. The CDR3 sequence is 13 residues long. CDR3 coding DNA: TGCGCCAGCAGCTTGGTCGGGAATTCACCCCTCCACTTT. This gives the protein CASSLVGNSPLHF.

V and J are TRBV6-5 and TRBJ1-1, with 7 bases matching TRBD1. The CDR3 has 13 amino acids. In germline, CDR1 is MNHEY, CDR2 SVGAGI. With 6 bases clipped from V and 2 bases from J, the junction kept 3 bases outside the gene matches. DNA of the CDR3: TGTGCCAGCAGGGGGACAGAAAACACTGAAGCTTTCTTT. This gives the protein CASRGTENTEAFF.

CDR3 in amino acids: CASTPLRGRFYGYTF. CDR3 in DNA: TGTGCCAGCACCCCTCTCAGGGGAAGATTTTATGGCTACACCTTC. The rearrangement uses TRBV27 and TRBJ1-2, with D maybe TRBD1 (6 bases). Trimming removed 7 bases at V and 5 bases at J, with 20 bases between. Germline assignment: CDR1 MNHEY and CDR2 SMNVEV (reference sequence). The CDR3 contains 15 residues.

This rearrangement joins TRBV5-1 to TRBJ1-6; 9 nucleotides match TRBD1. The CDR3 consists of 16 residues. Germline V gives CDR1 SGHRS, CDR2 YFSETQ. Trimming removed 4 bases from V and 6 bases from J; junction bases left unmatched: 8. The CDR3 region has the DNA TGCGCCAGCAGCGACAGGACAGGGGCCTCTAATTCACCCCTCCACTTT. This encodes CASSDRTGASNSPLHF.

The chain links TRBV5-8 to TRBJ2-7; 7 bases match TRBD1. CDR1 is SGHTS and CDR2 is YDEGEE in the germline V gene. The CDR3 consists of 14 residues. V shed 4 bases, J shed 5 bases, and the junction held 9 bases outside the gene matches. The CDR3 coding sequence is TGTGCCAGCAGCCTTCGGACAGGACGGAACGAGCAGTACTTC. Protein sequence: CASSLRTGRNEQYF.